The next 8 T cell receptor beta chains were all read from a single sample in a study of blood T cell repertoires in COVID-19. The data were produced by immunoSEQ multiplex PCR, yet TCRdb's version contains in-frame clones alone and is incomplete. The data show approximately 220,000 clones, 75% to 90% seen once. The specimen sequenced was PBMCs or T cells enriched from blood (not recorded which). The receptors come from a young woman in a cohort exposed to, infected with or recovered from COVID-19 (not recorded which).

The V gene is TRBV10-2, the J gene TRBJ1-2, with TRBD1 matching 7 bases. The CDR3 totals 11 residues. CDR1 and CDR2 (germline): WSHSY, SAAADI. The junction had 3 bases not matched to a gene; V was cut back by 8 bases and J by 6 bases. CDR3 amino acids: CASGTADGYTF. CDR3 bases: TGCGCCAGCGGGACAGCTGATGGCTACACCTTC.

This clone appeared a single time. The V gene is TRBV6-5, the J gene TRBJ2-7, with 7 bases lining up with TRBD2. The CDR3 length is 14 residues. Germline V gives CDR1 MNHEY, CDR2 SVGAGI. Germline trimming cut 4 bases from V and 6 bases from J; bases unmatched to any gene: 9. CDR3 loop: CASSSPGGSGEQYF. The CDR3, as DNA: TGTGCCAGCAGTTCCCCGGGAGGATCGGGCGAGCAGTACTTC.

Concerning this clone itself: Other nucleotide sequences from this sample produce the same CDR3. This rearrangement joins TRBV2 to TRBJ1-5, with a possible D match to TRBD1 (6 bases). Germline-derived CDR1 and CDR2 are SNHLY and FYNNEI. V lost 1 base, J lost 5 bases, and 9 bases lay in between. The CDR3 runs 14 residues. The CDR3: CASSEEGGDQPQHF. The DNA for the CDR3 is TGTGCCAGCAGTGAAGAGGGGGGGGATCAGCCCCAGCATTTT.

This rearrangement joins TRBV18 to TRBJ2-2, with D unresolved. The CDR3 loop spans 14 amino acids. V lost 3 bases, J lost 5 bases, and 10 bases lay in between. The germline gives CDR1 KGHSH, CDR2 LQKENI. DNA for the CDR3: TGTGCCAGCTCACCTACCACAGATACCGGGGAGCTGTTTTTT. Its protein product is CASSPTTDTGELFF.

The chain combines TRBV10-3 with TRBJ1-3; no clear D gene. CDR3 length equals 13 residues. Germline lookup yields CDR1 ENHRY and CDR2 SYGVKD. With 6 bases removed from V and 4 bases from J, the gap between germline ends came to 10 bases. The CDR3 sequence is CAISSTPGNTIYF. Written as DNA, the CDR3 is TGTGCCATCAGCTCCACTCCCGGAAACACCATATATTTT.

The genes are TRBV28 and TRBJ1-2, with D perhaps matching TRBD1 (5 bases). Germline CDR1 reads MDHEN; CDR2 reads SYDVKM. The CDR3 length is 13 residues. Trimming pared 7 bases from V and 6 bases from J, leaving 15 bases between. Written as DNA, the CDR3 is TGTGCCAGCAACCCTGGAGGAGGGGATGGCTACACCTTC. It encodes CASNPGGGDGYTF.

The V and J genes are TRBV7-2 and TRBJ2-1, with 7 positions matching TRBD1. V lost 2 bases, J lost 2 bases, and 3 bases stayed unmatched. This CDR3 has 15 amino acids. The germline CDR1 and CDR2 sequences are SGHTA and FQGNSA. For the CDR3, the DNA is TGTGCCAGCAGCTTAATAGGGGGCGCCTACAATGAGCAGTTCTTC. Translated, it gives CASSLIGGAYNEQFF.

CDR3 sequence reads: CASSLAGASGAFF. In DNA form, the CDR3 reads TGTGCCAGCAGTCTAGCAGGGGCCTCGGGAGCTTTCTTT. The genes are TRBV2 and TRBJ1-1; D is possibly TRBD1 (6 bases). The CDR3 contains 13 residues. With 5 bases removed from V and 10 bases from J, the gap between germline ends came to 17 bases. Per the germline V gene, CDR1 is SNHLY and CDR2 is FYNNEI.